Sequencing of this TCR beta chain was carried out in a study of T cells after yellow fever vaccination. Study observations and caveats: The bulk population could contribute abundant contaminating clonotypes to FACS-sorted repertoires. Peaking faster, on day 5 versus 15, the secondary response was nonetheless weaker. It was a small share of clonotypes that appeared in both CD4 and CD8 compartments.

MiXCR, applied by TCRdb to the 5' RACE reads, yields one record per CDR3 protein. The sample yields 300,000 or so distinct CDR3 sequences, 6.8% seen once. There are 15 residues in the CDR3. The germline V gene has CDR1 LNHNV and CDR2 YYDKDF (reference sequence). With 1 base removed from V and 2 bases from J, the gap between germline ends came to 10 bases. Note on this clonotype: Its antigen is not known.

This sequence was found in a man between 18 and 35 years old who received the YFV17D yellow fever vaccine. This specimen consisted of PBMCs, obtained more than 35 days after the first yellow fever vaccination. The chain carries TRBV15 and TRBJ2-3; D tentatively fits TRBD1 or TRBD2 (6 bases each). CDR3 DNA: TGTGCCACCAGCAGAGTAGGGGGGCCCACAGATACGCAGTATTTT. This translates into CATSRVGGPTDTQYF. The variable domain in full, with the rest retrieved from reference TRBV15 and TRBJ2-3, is DAMVIQNPRYQVTQFGKPVTLSCSQTLNHNVMYWYQQKSSQAPKLLFHYYDKDFNNEADTPDNFQSRRPNTSFCFLDIRSPGLGDTAMYLCATSRVGGPTDTQYFGPGTRLTVL.